The entry that follows covers one T cell receptor beta chain sequence. The sample is drawn from a study of T-cell memory formation after mild COVID-19. Study information: Most TCR clusters belonged to a single donor.

In TCRdb, the 5' RACE reads were re-called with MiXCR into one record per CDR3 protein. The sample lists roughly 250,000 distinct CDR3 sequences; about a sixth were seen once. The CDR3 loop spans 14 amino acids. The V end was cut by 7 bases, the J end by 3 bases, with 13 bases between. Germline V gives CDR1 MNHEY, CDR2 SVGEGT. The sequence derives from a man aged 18 to 29 who had mild COVID-19 (a few samples of this study predate the infection). Cell type and time point are not known. The V and J genes are TRBV6-2 or TRBV6-3 and TRBJ1-5; the D is unclear. The source material was PBMCs or a T cell subset sorted from them (not recorded which). The CDR3 DNA is TGTGCCAGCACCCCACCGGGGTTCAATCAGCCCCAGCATTTT. Translation gives CASTPPGFNQPQHF.